The following is a T cell receptor (beta chain) sequence with its context. This entry belongs to a study of blood T cell repertoires in COVID-19. For the study at large: Samples of COVID-19 (acute and convalescent) were obtained from the United States, Italy and Spain. The cDNA or gDNA used as material had been derived from T cells, B-cell-depleted T cells, or PBMCs.

V lost 6 bases, J lost 5 bases, and 9 bases stayed unmatched. Germline CDR1 reads SNHLY; CDR2 reads FYNNEI. The CDR3 has 14 amino acids. In the original workflow: Quantification of nucleated cells was approximated via reference gene primer amplification. The repertoire was sequenced with immunoSEQ multiplex PCR; TCRdb's copy has only in-frame clones and lacks some. V, J and clone size are taken as reported in that table, and D and trimming were inferred from the DNA itself. The repertoire consists of about 160,000 clones, with roughly 93% occurring once and the leading ten covering about 2%. The chain combines TRBV2 with TRBJ2-7, with 8 nucleotides matching TRBD1. The clonotype was recovered from a man younger than 30 with acute or convalescent COVID-19. The sample comprised peripheral blood. The CDR3 loop is CASSVQGQENEQYF. For the CDR3, the DNA is TGTGCCAGCAGCGTACAGGGACAGGAAAACGAGCAGTACTTC.